This record covers a single TCR beta chain. This sample is part of a study of blood T cell repertoires in COVID-19. As for the study in general: Collection of acute and convalescent COVID-19 samples took place in the United States, Italy and Spain. PBMCs, B-cell-depleted T cells, or T cells provided the cDNA or gDNA that made up the material.

In the original processing: The authors estimated nucleated cell counts from reference gene primer amplification. Profiling relied on immunoSEQ multiplex PCR, and the TCRdb table lists in-frame clones only, not all of them. For V, J and clone size, that table is used; D and trimming come from the DNA. The sample yields around 470,000 clones, roughly 89% seen once. Patients at the Seattle site were enrolled during active infection and followed longitudinally. V was clipped by 0 bases and J by 7 bases, with 11 bases between them. CDR3 size: 14 residues. CDR1 and CDR2 from the germline V gene are LGHNA and YNFKEQ.

The receptor was derived from a man between 18 and 35 years old with COVID-19, enrolled during active disease. The sequenced sample was peripheral blood. This chain connects TRBV4-2 to TRBJ2-3; TRBD2 is a possible D gene (6 bases). The CDR3 DNA is TGTGCCAGCAGCCAAGAGGCGGGAAGGTATACGCAGTATTTT. Translation: CASSQEAGRYTQYF.